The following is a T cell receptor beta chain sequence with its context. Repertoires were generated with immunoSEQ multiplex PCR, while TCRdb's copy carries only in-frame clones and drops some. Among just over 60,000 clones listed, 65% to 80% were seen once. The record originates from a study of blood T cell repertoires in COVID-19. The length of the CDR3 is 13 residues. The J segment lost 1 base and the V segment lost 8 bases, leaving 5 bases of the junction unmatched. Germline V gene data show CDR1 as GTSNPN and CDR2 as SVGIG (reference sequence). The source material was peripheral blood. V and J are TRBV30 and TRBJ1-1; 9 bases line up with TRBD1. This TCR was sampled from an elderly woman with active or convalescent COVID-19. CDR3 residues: CARTGAGNTEAFF. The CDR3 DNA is TGTGCCCGGACAGGGGCGGGGAACACTGAAGCTTTCTTT.